This T cell receptor (beta chain) was observed in a study of Ad26.COV2.S vaccination and SARS-CoV-2 variants. Treatment here: some 19 received Ad26.COV2.S at low or high dose, single or two shots; about 5 received placebo; per-sample allocation not given. All samples were drawn on day 63, counting from the first vaccine or placebo injection. V lost 3 bases and J lost 0, with 7 bases in between. CDR3 length: 13 amino acids. The germline gives CDR1 SGHRS, CDR2 YFSETQ. This clone was seen only once. The protocol was immunoSEQ multiplex PCR, while the TCRdb copy is restricted to in-frame clones and leaves out a portion. The table records around 300,000 clones, approximately 86% of them present only once.

The source of this sequence is a person between 18 and 65 years old who received the Ad26.COV2.S COVID-19 vaccine or a placebo. The sample consisted of peripheral blood, taken in a trial of Ad26.COV2.S vaccine versus placebo. The chain joins TRBV5-1 to TRBJ2-7; D is uncertain. The CDR3 loop reads CASSSDFSYEQYF. DNA for the CDR3: TGCGCCAGCAGCTCTGATTTCTCCTACGAGCAGTACTTC.